These 28 T cell receptor beta chains were sequenced from one sample in a study of cytomegalovirus exposure and HLA in healthy donors. PCR was performed using 60 Vbeta and 13 Jbeta primers. Produced via immunoSEQ multiplex PCR; TCRdb's table is partial and in-frame only. The repertoire holds over 70,000 clones, about 67% seen once, with 7.5% to 9% in the top ten. Sequencing was performed on PBMCs. The receptor set was obtained from a middle-aged man in good health and CMV-seropositive.

CDR3 residues: CASSLEDRKAFF. CDR3 nucleotides: TGCGCCAGCAGCTTGGAGGACAGGAAAGCTTTCTTT. The V call is TRBV5-1, the J call TRBJ1-1; 7 bases align to TRBD1. Trimming at V came to 0 bases and at J to 9 bases, leaving 2 bases not matched to a gene. The germline V gene has CDR1 SGHRS and CDR2 YFSETQ. The length of the CDR3 is 12 residues.

This chain connects TRBV19 to TRBJ1-2; 8 bases match TRBD1. Looked up from germline, CDR1 is LNHDA and CDR2 is SQIVND (reference sequence). This CDR3 has 15 residues. J was trimmed by 4 bases and V by 6 bases; bases with no gene match: 10. The CDR3 coding sequence is TGTGCCAGTAGCCCTCGATTTGGACAGGGCTATGGCTACACCTTC. Its translation is CASSPRFGQGYGYTF.

This sequence joins TRBV6-1 and TRBJ2-2; D not certain. From germline, CDR1 is MNHNS and CDR2 SASEGT. The CDR3 spans 14 residues. Deletions cut 6 bases from V and 5 bases from J, with 13 bases between. CDR3: CASRVSGLTGELFF. The CDR3 coding sequence is TGTGCCAGCAGGGTCTCCGGTTTGACCGGGGAGCTGTTTTTT.

V is TRBV7-9 and J is TRBJ2-6, with TRBD1 matching over 8 bases. Trimming cost V 7 bases and J 2 bases; bases outside gene matches: 13. The CDR3 extends over 18 amino acids. Germline CDR1 is SEHNR and CDR2 is FQNEAQ (reference sequence). The CDR3 reads CASIFLDRGNPGANVLTF. The CDR3, as DNA: TGTGCCAGCATCTTTTTAGACAGGGGAAATCCTGGGGCCAACGTCCTGACTTTC. The full variable domain, in which reference TRBV7-9 and TRBJ2-6 provide the parts outside the CDR3, is DTGVSQNPRHKITKRGQNVTFRCDPISEHNRLYWYRQTLGQGPEFLTYFQNEAQLEKSRLLSDRFSAERPKGSFSTLEIQRTEQGDSAMYLCASIFLDRGNPGANVLTFGAGSRLTVL.

This chain links TRBV7-6 with TRBJ2-1; weak D call: TRBD2 (5 bases). Germline lookup yields CDR1 SGHVS and CDR2 FNYEAQ. The CDR3 is 15 residues long. Deletions cut 5 bases from V and 0 bases from J, with 11 bases between. The CDR3 protein is CASSREGSSYNEQFF. The CDR3 nucleotides are TGTGCCAGCAGCCGAGAGGGCAGCTCCTACAATGAGCAGTTCTTC.

The chain recombines TRBV6-5 with TRBJ1-3; no definite D call. The germline CDR1 and CDR2 sequences are MNHEY and SVGAGI. V was cut by 6 bases and J by 4 bases, with 16 bases left in between. CDR3 length: 15 amino acids. The CDR3 reads CASRRNREYGNTIYF. The CDR3 coding sequence is TGTGCCAGCAGACGTAATCGGGAGTACGGAAACACCATATATTTT.

The chain recombines TRBV27 with TRBJ2-7; tentatively, D is TRBD2 (6 bases). V lost 4 bases and J lost 3, with 19 bases in between. Germline V lookup: CDR1 MNHEY, CDR2 SMNVEV (reference sequence). The CDR3 has 16 amino acids. The CDR3 nucleotides are TGTGCCAGCAGTTCTCCATCCGGACTAACAGGCTACGAGCAGTACTTC. Amino acids: CASSSPSGLTGYEQYF.

The chain employs TRBV10-3 and TRBJ2-1; TRBD2 matches 8 bases. V was pared by 5 bases and J by 2 bases, with 2 bases of the junction left unmatched. The CDR3 is made up of 14 amino acids. Germline assignment: CDR1 ENHRY and CDR2 SYGVKD. The CDR3 coding sequence is TGTGCCATCAGTACTAGCGGTCCCTACAATGAGCAGTTCTTC. It encodes CAISTSGPYNEQFF.

V gene TRBV5-1 combines with J gene TRBJ1-2; TRBD1 agrees at 8 bases. This CDR3 is built from 14 residues. Germline V gives CDR1 SGHRS, CDR2 YFSETQ. The ends lost 4 bases at V and 4 bases at J; junction bases unmatched: 6. The CDR3 sequence: CASSMATGGYGYTF. The CDR3 nucleotides read TGCGCCAGCAGCATGGCCACAGGGGGCTATGGCTACACCTTC.

The rearrangement uses TRBV28 and TRBJ1-2; 7 bases match TRBD1. J lost 5 bases, V lost 6 bases, and 12 bases had no gene match. The CDR3 length is 15 residues. The germline V gene has CDR1 MDHEN and CDR2 SYDVKM. The CDR3 loop reads CASSPGGDSMYGYTF. The CDR3 nucleotides are TGTGCCAGCAGCCCAGGGGGAGATTCTATGTATGGCTACACCTTC.

The CDR3 loop reads CASSIEDTTGELFF. DNA for the CDR3: TGTGCCAGCAGTATAGAGGACACTACCGGGGAGCTGTTTTTT. The chain uses TRBV27 and TRBJ2-2, with D tentatively TRBD1 (5 bases). This CDR3 comprises 14 residues. The germline CDR1 and CDR2 sequences are MNHEY and SMNVEV (reference sequence). V shed 5 bases and J shed 5 bases, with 12 bases lying between them.

J is TRBJ1-4 and V is TRBV5-8; D may be TRBD1 (6 bases). The germline V gene encodes CDR1 SGHTS and CDR2 YDEGEE. V lost 5 bases and J lost 0, with 8 bases in between. The CDR3 runs to 14 residues. CDR3 residues: CASSKGATNEKLFF. The CDR3 coding sequence is TGTGCCAGCAGTAAGGGGGCAACTAATGAAAAACTGTTTTTT.

This rearrangement joins TRBV7-2 to TRBJ2-2; tentatively, D is TRBD1 (5 bases). The V end was cut by 1 base, the J end by 5 bases, with 8 bases between. Germline assignment: CDR1 SGHTA and CDR2 FQGNSA. The CDR3 length is 14 residues. In DNA, the CDR3 is TGTGCCAGCAGCTTAGGCCCAGGGACCGGGGAGCTGTTTTTT. Protein product: CASSLGPGTGELFF.

The chain joins TRBV5-1 to TRBJ1-4, with 9 nucleotides matching TRBD1. There are 14 residues in the CDR3. The trim removed 3 bases at V and 7 bases at J, leaving 4 bases unmatched. The germline gives CDR1 SGHRS, CDR2 YFSETQ. The CDR3 DNA follows: TGCGCCAGCAGCTCCGGACAGGGGAGTGAAAAACTGTTTTTT. This codes for CASSSGQGSEKLFF.

This clone was seen a handful of times. This chain joins TRBV6-6 and TRBJ1-1; D not resolved. The CDR3 is 16 residues long. Germline V gene sequence: CDR1 MNHNY, CDR2 SVGAGI (reference sequence). V shed 6 bases and J shed 4 bases, with 21 bases lying between them. Here the CDR3 DNA reads TGTGCCAGCAGCCGCAACCCGGGAGGCCGAGTCACTGAAGCTTTCTTT. Amino acid sequence: CASSRNPGGRVTEAFF.

The chain carries TRBV29-1 and TRBJ2-2; perhaps TRBD1 as D (6 bases). Per germline, CDR1 SQVTM and CDR2 ANQGSEA. V dropped 6 bases and J dropped 4 bases, with 21 bases sitting between them. CDR3 size: 16 residues. The CDR3 loop reads CSVENVAGASTGELFF. As DNA, the CDR3 is TGCAGCGTCGAGAACGTGGCAGGGGCGAGCACCGGGGAGCTGTTTTTT.

CDR3: CASSPHRRAYGYTF. The CDR3 DNA reads TGCGCCAGCAGCCCCCATAGGAGGGCGTATGGCTACACCTTC. The chain links TRBV5-1 to TRBJ1-2; D gene ambiguous. V dropped 4 bases and J dropped 5 bases, with 15 bases sitting between them. Germline V gene lookup returns CDR1 SGHRS and CDR2 YFSETQ. The CDR3 contains 14 residues.

This chain joins TRBV7-2 and TRBJ1-5; 9 bases are shared with TRBD1. With 4 bases clipped from V and 5 bases from J, the junction kept 9 bases outside the gene matches. The CDR3 length is 16 residues. The germline gives CDR1 SGHTA, CDR2 FQGNSA. CDR3 nucleotide sequence: TGTGCCAGCAGCTCCCCGGACAGGGGAGCGGATCAGCCCCAGCATTTT. Its translation: CASSSPDRGADQPQHF.

This chain joins TRBV4-1 and TRBJ1-2; no clear D gene. V was shortened by 0 bases and J by 4 bases, with 15 bases between the two germline ends. The germline V gene has CDR1 MGHRA and CDR2 YSYEKL. The CDR3 consists of 16 residues. CDR3 in amino acids: CASSQDLNAGLYGYTF. Written as DNA, the CDR3 is TGCGCCAGCAGCCAAGATTTGAACGCAGGACTCTATGGCTACACCTTC.

A few counts support this clone. The J gene is TRBJ2-5, the V gene TRBV11-1; 11 nucleotides match TRBD1. Germline values: CDR1 SGHAT, CDR2 FQDESV (reference sequence). The V and J ends lost 5 bases and 4 bases, in that order; junction bases with no gene match: 9. CDR3 length: 16 residues. As DNA, the CDR3 is TGTGCCAGCAGCCTCCGGGACAGGGGGGCCGGAGAGACCCAGTACTTC. Translating gives CASSLRDRGAGETQYF.

The V gene is TRBV6-5, the J gene TRBJ2-3; no definite D call. The CDR3 sequence is 12 residues long. Trimming took 6 bases from V and 5 from J, leaving 9 bases between them. Germline loops: CDR1 MNHEY, CDR2 SVGAGI. The chain's CDR3 is CASRADGDTQYF. As DNA, the CDR3 is TGTGCCAGCAGGGCAGATGGAGATACGCAGTATTTT.

V and J are TRBV5-4 and TRBJ2-7, with D possibly being TRBD1 (6 bases). The CDR3 is 13 amino acids. Trimming cost V 0 bases and J 2 bases, with 6 bases left between them. Germline V gene lookup returns CDR1 SGHNT and CDR2 YYREEE (reference sequence). Here the CDR3 DNA reads TGTGCCAGCAGCTTGGGGGACACCTACGAGCAGTACTTC. Protein product: CASSLGDTYEQYF.

The rearrangement links TRBV4-2 to TRBJ2-7; TRBD2 aligns across 13 bases. Germline CDR1 reads LGHNA; CDR2 reads YNFKEQ. V lost 1 base and J lost 4; bases outside the gene matches: 7. This CDR3 is 17 amino acids long. This CDR3 is CASSQGGGLAGEYEQYF. CDR3 coding DNA: TGTGCCAGCAGCCAAGGGGGCGGACTAGCGGGGGAGTACGAGCAGTACTTC.

This sequence joins TRBV9 and TRBJ1-1; weak D call: TRBD1 (5 bases). Deletions cut 0 bases from V and 1 base from J, with 7 bases between. CDR3 size: 14 residues. Per germline, CDR1 SGDLS and CDR2 YYNGEE. CDR3 sequence: CASSVGGTNTEAFF. The CDR3 DNA follows: TGTGCCAGCAGCGTAGGGGGCACGAACACTGAAGCTTTCTTT.

This chain joins TRBV4-3 and TRBJ1-1; maybe TRBD1 (5 bases). In germline, CDR1 is LGHNA, CDR2 YSLEER. This CDR3 spans 15 amino acids. With 0 bases removed from V and 2 bases from J, the gap between germline ends came to 10 bases. The DNA of the CDR3 is TGCGCCAGCAGCCAAGAACCCGACAGCAACACTGAAGCTTTCTTT. Protein product: CASSQEPDSNTEAFF.

In this sample, this clone turned up a few times. The rearrangement links TRBV4-1 to TRBJ2-1; possible D gene TRBD1, 6 bases. The CDR3 has 13 residues. V lost 7 bases and J lost 14, with 21 bases in between. Germline V gene lookup returns CDR1 MGHRA and CDR2 YSYEKL. CDR3 in DNA: TGCGCCAGCACCACCGGGCAGGGGCGATCCAAGTTCTTC. Translating gives CASTTGQGRSKFF.

This clone was picked up a small number of times. Other nucleotide sequences in the sample specify the same CDR3. The V call is TRBV5-1, the J call TRBJ1-2; 12 bases map to TRBD1. V was clipped by 0 bases and J by 8 bases; unmatched bases: 2. CDR1 SGHRS and CDR2 YFSETQ come from the germline V gene. CDR3 size: 14 residues. CDR3 DNA sequence: TGCGCCAGCAGCTTGGCCGGGACAGGGGGCGGCTACACCTTC. It is translated as CASSLAGTGGGYTF.

This clone was counted many times. V gene TRBV5-6 combines with J gene TRBJ1-2, with D possibly TRBD1 on 6 matching bases. V gave up 4 bases and J gave up 8 bases, with 18 bases separating them. CDR1 SGHDT and CDR2 YYEEEE come from the germline V gene. The CDR3 contains 14 residues. The CDR3 DNA reads TGTGCCAGCAGCACATTAACAGGGTTTGGAGGCTACACCTTC. This encodes CASSTLTGFGGYTF.